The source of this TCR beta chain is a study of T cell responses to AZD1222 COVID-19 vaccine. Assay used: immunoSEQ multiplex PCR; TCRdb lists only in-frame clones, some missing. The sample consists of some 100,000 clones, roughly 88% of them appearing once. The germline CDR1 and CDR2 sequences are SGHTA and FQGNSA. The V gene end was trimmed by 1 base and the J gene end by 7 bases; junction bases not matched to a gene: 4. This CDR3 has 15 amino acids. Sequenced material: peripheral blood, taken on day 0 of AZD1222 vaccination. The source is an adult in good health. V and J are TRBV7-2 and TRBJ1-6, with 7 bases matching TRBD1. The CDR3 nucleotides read TGTGCCAGCAGCTTAGTTTCAGGGGGGAATTCACCCCTCCACTTT. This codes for CASSLVSGGNSPLHF.